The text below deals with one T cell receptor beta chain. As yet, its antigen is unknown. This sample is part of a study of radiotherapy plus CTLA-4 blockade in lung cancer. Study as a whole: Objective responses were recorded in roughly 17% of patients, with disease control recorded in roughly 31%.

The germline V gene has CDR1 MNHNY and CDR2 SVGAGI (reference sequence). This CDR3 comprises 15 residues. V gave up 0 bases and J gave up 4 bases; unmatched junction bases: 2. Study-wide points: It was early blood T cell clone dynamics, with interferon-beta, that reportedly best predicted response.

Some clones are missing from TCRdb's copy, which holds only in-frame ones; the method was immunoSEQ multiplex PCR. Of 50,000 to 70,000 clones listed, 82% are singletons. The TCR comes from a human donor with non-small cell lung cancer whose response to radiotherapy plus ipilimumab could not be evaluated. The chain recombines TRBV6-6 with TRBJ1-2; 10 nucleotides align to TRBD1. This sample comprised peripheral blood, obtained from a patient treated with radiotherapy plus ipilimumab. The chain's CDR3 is CASSYSGTGVYGYTF. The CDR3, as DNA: TGTGCCAGCAGTTACTCGGGGACAGGGGTCTATGGCTACACCTTC.